Presented here are 5 T cell receptor beta chains from one specimen sequenced in a study of spatial heterogeneity in lung cancer. TCRdb re-analysed the 5' RACE reads in MiXCR, keeping a single row per CDR3 protein. The sample consists of about 43,000 distinct CDR3 sequences, 22% of them appearing once. Time point defined: blood at routine non-recurrence follow-up after resection. The sample was PBMCs, taken at follow-up. The receptors here all came from a female donor with early-stage non-small cell lung cancer.

In its sample, this clonotype was seen many times. The chain combines TRBV10-2 with TRBJ1-2; D call uncertain. Germline V gene data show CDR1 as WSHSY and CDR2 as SAAADI. The CDR3 consists of 14 residues. V lost 3 bases to trimming and J lost 0 bases, with 8 bases between them. CDR3 loop: CASSDPNSNYGYTF. The CDR3, as DNA: TGCGCCAGCAGTGACCCAAATTCTAACTATGGCTACACCTTC.

This clonotype was detected many times. The chain is built from TRBV2 and TRBJ2-7, with TRBD2 matching 7 bases. The CDR3 sequence is 14 residues long. Germline CDR1 is SNHLY and CDR2 is FYNNEI. The junction had 7 bases not matched to a gene; V was cut back by 6 bases and J by 2 bases. Written as DNA, the CDR3 is TGTGCCAGCAGGCCTAGCGGCCAACCCTACGAGCAGTACTTC. Translated: CASRPSGQPYEQYF.

J is TRBJ2-3 and V is TRBV12-3 or TRBV12-4; D not resolved. V was trimmed by 8 bases and J by 2 bases, leaving 11 bases between them. This CDR3 region has 13 residues. As DNA, the CDR3 is TGTGCCAGCTCCCCTGGATTCACAGATACGCAGTATTTT. It encodes CASSPGFTDTQYF.

This chain connects TRBV20-1 to TRBJ1-2; unclear D gene. Trimming removed 3 bases at V and 2 bases at J, with 10 bases between. The V gene's germline CDR1 is DFQATT and CDR2 SNEGSKA (reference sequence). The CDR3 is 13 amino acids. The CDR3 DNA sequence: TGCAGTGCTAGCATAGTAACGAACTATGGCTACACCTTC. As protein: CSASIVTNYGYTF.

The chain joins TRBV12-3 or TRBV12-4 to TRBJ1-1; D remains ambiguous. This CDR3 is 13 amino acids long. V lost 2 bases, J lost 1 base, and 5 bases lay in between. CDR3 in amino acids: CASSLYKNTEAFF. The CDR3 DNA sequence: TGTGCCAGCAGTTTATACAAGAACACTGAAGCTTTCTTT.